This T cell receptor (beta chain) originates from a study of vaccination and CD4 T cells after COVID-19 (dated by TCRdb to 2021 to 2024). In terms of the full investigation: Convalescent patients had a positive SARS-CoV-2 result on nasal swab PCR, and of these patients, nine had mild disease and one had severe disease. Six males and four females were included in the convalescent cohort, with two Hispanic individuals, seven Caucasians, two Asians and one multiracial person represented. Participants got two doses of the Pfizer-BioNTech BNT162b2 vaccine (n=8) or two doses of the Moderna mRNA-1273 vaccine (n=2). Post-COVID blood samples were collected from convalescent patients a median of roughly 100 days after diagnosis, with a range of roughly 35 to 161 days. Post-vaccine blood samples were collected a median of around 70 days after the second vaccine dose, ranging from roughly 12 to 241 days. Culture stimuli were overlapping spike peptide pools from SARS-CoV-2 and from the common cold coronaviruses HCoV-NL63, HCoV-OC43 and HCoV-229E. Control cultures used a CEFX viral epitope pool as positive control, an HIV-1 Nef peptide pool as negative control, or no peptide. In roughly 10 COVID-19 convalescent patients and a handful of infection-naive healthy vaccine recipients, the spike-specific CD4+ TCR repertoire before mRNA vaccination was compared with the repertoire after mRNA vaccination.

Library preparation was by PCR. DNA from cultured CD4+ T cells underwent TCR sequencing with the Oncomine TCR Beta short-read assay at the Johns Hopkins FTIC core. The QIAamp micro DNA kit was used to extract genomic DNA from the cultured CD4+ T cells. Oncomine TCR Beta libraries from cultured CD4+ T cells were pooled with unique dual indexes and sequenced on an Illumina iSeq 100. As for the authors' bioinformatics: Non-productive sequences were removed, and CDR3s that did not start with C, did not end with F or W, or were shorter than 7 amino acids were discarded. The MANAFEST web application identified antigen-specific clonotypes by comparing peptide-stimulated wells against reference wells and other culture wells. Positive clones required FDR below 0.05, an odds ratio above 5, and productive frequency above 0.1% in at least two of three replicate wells. Cross-reactive clonotypes were defined as significantly expanded in both SARS-CoV-2 spike wells and at least one common cold coronavirus spike condition. Using R version 3.6.1, CDR3 homology was evaluated through Levenshtein distances (stringdist) along with unrooted phylogenetic trees (ape). Using fastp at Q25 and MiXCR, TCRdb reprocessed the public reads and kept productive beta chains. CDR3 protein sequences are deduplicated, and each keeps its most common genes and DNA. TCRdb's processing, not the study's, gives the V and J calls here. Across this sample there are 10,000 to 13,000 distinct CDR3 sequences, with approximately 49% seen only once. The ten largest account for approximately 10% of the sample.

Study-wide findings and limitations: Relatively few convalescent patients were included in the study, and early timepoints after natural infection were not analyzed. Among the post-vaccine SARS-CoV-2-reactive clones in convalescent patients, a median around 90% showed up only after vaccination, which suggests vaccine-specific priming. The median number of SARS-CoV-2-reactive clonotypes rose from about 23 after infection to 35 to 45 after vaccination, but the change was not significant. In convalescent patients, nearly all vaccine-specific clones (304 of 307) were found to be mono-reactive for SARS-CoV-2 spike rather than cross-reactive with common cold coronaviruses.

To note about this clonotype: The antigen it binds to is not known. There are no base qualities to consult, and no much larger clone falls within one base.

Sample treatment or condition, as interpreted from the label and publication: approximately nine-day PBMC culture with coronavirus spike peptide pools or control peptides (ViraFEST assay). To expand antigen-specific T cells with peptide pools and then pick out the expanded clonotypes through TCR sequencing, the study relied on the ViraFEST assay. The convalescent patients' positive SARS-CoV-2 PCR tests fell between March and December 2020, which was before the Alpha, Beta and Delta variants emerged in the United States. Each well held approximately 2 million PBMCs cultured in IMDM containing roughly 5.5% human AB serum and approximately 9.6 IU/ml IL-2, with 10 ug/ml peptide pools added. On days 3 and 7, half of the culture medium was replaced with fresh IL-2-containing medium. After ten to eleven days of culture, CD4+ T cells were isolated by negative selection using the EasySep CD4+ T cell isolation kit. PBMCs were separated from whole blood using Ficoll-Paque Plus gradient centrifugation and then either used fresh or cryopreserved at -140C. Each culture condition was generally run in triplicate wells.

From V the trimming removes 4 bases and from J it removes 5 bases, while the gene matches leave 5 bases of the junction unaccounted for. The germline V gene (reference sequence) yields MNHEY for CDR1 and SMNVEV for CDR2. The CDR3 runs 14 amino acids, cysteine and phenylalanine included. Only CDR3 DNA is held: 42 bases, read in frame from base 1. The sequence was collected from a human donor who had recovered from COVID-19. Sample: CD4+ T cells from blood, cultured in vitro. The rearranged segments are TRBV27 and TRBJ1-5; TRBD1 fits 7 bases in the junction. The base sequence is TGTGCCAGCAGTTCCGACAGGGACCATCAGCCCCAGCATTTT. It translates as CASSSDRDHQPQHF.